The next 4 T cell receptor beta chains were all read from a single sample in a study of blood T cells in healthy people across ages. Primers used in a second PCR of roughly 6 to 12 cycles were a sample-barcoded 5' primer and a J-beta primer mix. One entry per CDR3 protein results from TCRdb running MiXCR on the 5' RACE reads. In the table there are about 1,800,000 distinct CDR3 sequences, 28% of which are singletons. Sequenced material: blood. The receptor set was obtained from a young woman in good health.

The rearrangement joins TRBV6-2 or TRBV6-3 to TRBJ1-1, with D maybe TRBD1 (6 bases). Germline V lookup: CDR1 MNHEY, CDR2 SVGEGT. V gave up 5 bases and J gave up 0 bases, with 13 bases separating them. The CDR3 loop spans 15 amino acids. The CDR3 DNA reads TGTGCCAGCAGTCCCATACAGGGATTGAACACTGAAGCTTTCTTT. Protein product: CASSPIQGLNTEAFF.

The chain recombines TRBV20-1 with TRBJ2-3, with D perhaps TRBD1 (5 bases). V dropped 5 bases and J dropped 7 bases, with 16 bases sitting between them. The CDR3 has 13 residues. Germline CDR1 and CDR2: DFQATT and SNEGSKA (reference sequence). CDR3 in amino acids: CSAAQGYGNTQYF. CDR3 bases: TGCAGTGCTGCCCAGGGATACGGAAATACGCAGTATTTT.

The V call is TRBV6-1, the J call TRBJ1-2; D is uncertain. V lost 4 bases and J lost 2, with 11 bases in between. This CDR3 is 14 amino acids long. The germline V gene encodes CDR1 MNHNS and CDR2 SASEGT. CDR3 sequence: CASSANGKNYGYTF. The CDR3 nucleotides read TGTGCCAGCAGTGCGAACGGGAAGAACTATGGCTACACCTTC.

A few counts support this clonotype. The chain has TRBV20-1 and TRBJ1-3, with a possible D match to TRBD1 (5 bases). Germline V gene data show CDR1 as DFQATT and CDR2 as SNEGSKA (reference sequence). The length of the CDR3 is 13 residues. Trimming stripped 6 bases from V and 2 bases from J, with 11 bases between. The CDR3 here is CSASQDAGNTIYF. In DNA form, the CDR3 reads TGCAGTGCGTCACAGGACGCTGGAAACACCATATATTTT.